The T cell receptor (beta chain) described here comes from a study of radiotherapy plus CTLA-4 blockade in lung cancer. The germline V gene has CDR1 MDHEN and CDR2 SYDVKM. This CDR3 spans 13 amino acids. Trimming removed 6 bases from V and 2 bases from J, with 10 bases in between. Repertoires were generated with immunoSEQ multiplex PCR, while TCRdb's copy carries only in-frame clones and drops some. This table has 85,000 to 95,000 clones, about four fifths appearing once. The source material was peripheral blood, sampled from a patient treated with radiotherapy plus ipilimumab. The V and J genes are TRBV28 and TRBJ1-1; D might be TRBD1 (5 bases). This TCR was sampled from a human donor with non-small cell lung cancer that progressed on radiotherapy plus ipilimumab. The CDR3 is CASRGDGNTEAFF. CDR3 coding DNA: TGTGCCAGCAGGGGGGACGGTAACACTGAAGCTTTCTTT.